These 10 T cell receptor beta chains originate from one sample sequenced in a study of blood T cell repertoires in COVID-19. Method: immunoSEQ multiplex PCR; TCRdb's copy keeps in-frame clones and lacks some. The data hold 210,000 or so clones, with approximately 80% observed a single time. Sequencing was done on a sample of PBMCs or T cells enriched from blood (not recorded which). The receptor source for this set is a man aged 55 to 70 who had recovered from COVID-19.

This clone was observed a few times. The chain links TRBV6-6 to TRBJ1-6; 9 positions agree with TRBD1. Germline trimming cut 5 bases from V and 10 bases from J; bases unmatched to any gene: 6. In germline, CDR1 is MNHNY, CDR2 SVGAGI (reference sequence). The CDR3 loop spans 14 amino acids. The CDR3 protein is CASSTRQGGSPLHF. Here the CDR3 DNA reads TGTGCCAGCAGTACCCGACAGGGGGGCTCACCCCTCCACTTT.

This chain links TRBV11-3 with TRBJ1-1; no clear D. The V gene's germline CDR1 is SGHNT and CDR2 YENEEA. CDR3 length: 13 residues. The V end lost 3 bases, the J end lost 0 bases, and 5 bases lay between the germline ends. As DNA, the CDR3 is TGTGCCAGCAGCTTGAGGATGAACACTGAAGCTTTCTTT. Translating it yields CASSLRMNTEAFF. Variable domain in full (rest from reference TRBV11-3 and TRBJ1-1): EAGVVQSPRYKIIEKKQPVAFWCNPISGHNTLYWYLQNLGQGPELLIRYENEEAVDDSQLPKDRFSAERLKGVDSTLKIQPAELGDSAVYLCASSLRMNTEAFFGQGTRLTVV.

The V and J genes are TRBV7-2 and TRBJ2-1; D might be TRBD2 (5 bases). Germline V lookup: CDR1 SGHTA, CDR2 FQGNSA. The CDR3 has 17 residues. The V end was cut by 2 bases, the J end by 8 bases, with 22 bases between. Written as DNA, the CDR3 is TGTGCCAGCAGCTTAAGTAGGATTCGGGGATTGGGCGATGAGCAGTTCTTC. It yields the protein CASSLSRIRGLGDEQFF.

CDR3 sequence (DNA): TGTGCCAGCAGTGAATGGACAGGGGGCACTGAAGCTTTCTTT. Its translation is CASSEWTGGTEAFF. The V gene is TRBV27, the J gene TRBJ1-1; 10 nucleotides align to TRBD1. V was pared by 5 bases and J by 4 bases, with 4 bases of the junction left unmatched. Germline CDR1 and CDR2: MNHEY and SMNVEV (reference sequence). This CDR3 spans 14 amino acids.

The chain combines TRBV6-4 with TRBJ2-3; unclear D gene. This CDR3 region has 12 residues. The germline CDR1 and CDR2 sequences are MRHNA and SNTAGT. V was pared by 5 bases and J by 0 bases, with 3 bases between. CDR3 loop: CASSRSTDTQYF. The CDR3 DNA sequence: TGTGCCAGCAGTCGTAGCACAGATACGCAGTATTTT.

The chain links TRBV6-5 to TRBJ2-1; tentatively, D is TRBD2 (6 bases). CDR3 length equals 13 residues. The ends were cut back, 4 bases at V and 9 bases at J, with 13 bases in the middle. CDR1 is MNHEY, CDR2 SVGAGI, per germline. DNA for the CDR3: TGTGCCAGCAGTTCATCTAGCGCGGGTGAGCAGTTCTTC. As protein: CASSSSSAGEQFF.

This clone was recorded only once. The chain has TRBV11-2 and TRBJ1-4, with D unresolved. The CDR3 totals 14 residues. Trimming cost V 2 bases and J 14 bases, with 18 bases left between them. Germline V CDR1 and CDR2: SGHAT, FQNNGV. The CDR3 DNA follows: TGTGCCAGCAGCTTAAGGGTCGGGGTTGAGGCGCTGTTTTTT. It yields the protein CASSLRVGVEALFF.

The chain recombines TRBV7-9 with TRBJ1-6; a possible D gene is TRBD1 (6 bases). From germline, CDR1 is SEHNR and CDR2 FQNEAQ (reference sequence). The V and J ends lost 7 bases and 7 bases respectively, with 14 bases between them. CDR3 length: 14 amino acids. CDR3 nucleotides: TGTGCCAGCACCCTGGGACAACAGAATTCACCCCTCCACTTT. Its translation is CASTLGQQNSPLHF.

The V call is TRBV7-3, the J call TRBJ2-3; no firm D call. V shed 3 bases and J shed 2 bases, with 6 bases lying between them. Germline-derived CDR1 and CDR2 are SGHTA and FQGTGA. This CDR3 comprises 13 residues. CDR3 in amino acids: CASSFSFTDTQYF. CDR3 in DNA: TGTGCCAGCAGCTTCAGTTTCACAGATACGCAGTATTTT.

The rearrangement joins TRBV18 to TRBJ1-6; D unclear. Trimming pared 4 bases from V and 8 bases from J, leaving 15 bases between. The CDR3 consists of 15 residues. Germline V gene data show CDR1 as KGHSH and CDR2 as LQKENI. The CDR3 DNA reads as TGTGCCAGCTCACTGGAGGGAATCGGAGATTCACCCCTCCACTTT. It yields the protein CASSLEGIGDSPLHF.